These T cell receptor beta chains were read from a single sample in a study of response to subunit inactivated influenza vaccine. In TCRdb, the RT-PCR reads were re-called with MiXCR into one record per CDR3 protein. The sample records about 780,000 distinct CDR3 sequences, 18% being singletons. The sample was PBMCs from blood, taken roughly 5 days after vaccination. The source of these receptors is a man aged 50 or older who received an inactivated influenza vaccine. The CDR3 runs from the conserved cysteine through the conserved F or W. The D gene is left open where the match is weak. Clone size is not always given. Where it is, it says once, few, many or a class for expanded clones.

CDR3 DNA: TGCAGTGCTAGGACAGCCCCATCAGAGACCCAGTACTTC
CDR3 protein: CSARTAPSETQYF
D gene: .
J gene: TRBJ2-5
CDR3 length: 13
V gene: TRBV20-1
clone size: .

CDR3 DNA: TGTGCCAGCAGCTTAACGTTGCGACTACACAACAATGAGCAGTTCTTC
CDR3 protein: CASSLTLRLHNNEQFF
D gene: .
J gene: TRBJ2-1
CDR3 length: 16
V gene: TRBV7-3
clone size: .

CDR3 DNA: TGTGCCAGCAGCCCCGACCCAAGGGGTGAGCAGTACTTC
CDR3 protein: CASSPDPRGEQYF
D gene: .
J gene: TRBJ2-7
CDR3 length: 13
V gene: TRBV11-2
clone size: .

CDR3 DNA: TGTGCCAGCAGCTTAGTTCAGGGGTGGGTAATCGACAATGAGCAGTTCTTC
CDR3 protein: CASSLVQGWVIDNEQFF
D gene: .
J gene: TRBJ2-1
CDR3 length: 17
V gene: TRBV11-2
clone size: few

CDR3 DNA: TGCGCCAGCAGCTTGACGATGGGGGACGAGCAGTACTTC
CDR3 protein: CASSLTMGDEQYF
D gene: .
J gene: TRBJ2-7
CDR3 length: 13
V gene: TRBV5-1
clone size: few

CDR3 DNA: TGTGCCAGCAGCCCCGGACTAGCGGGTTCAGATACGCAGTATTTT
CDR3 protein: CASSPGLAGSDTQYF
D gene: TRBD2
J gene: TRBJ2-3
CDR3 length: 15
V gene: TRBV7-9
clone size: .

CDR3 DNA: TGCGCCAGCAGGGAGATGTCAAACGAAAAGACCCAGTACTTC
CDR3 protein: CASREMSNEKTQYF
D gene: .
J gene: TRBJ2-5
CDR3 length: 14
V gene: TRBV5-1
clone size: .

CDR3 DNA: TGTGCCAGCAGCTTCTTAGTAGGGACAGCGCTAAATTCACCCCTCCACTTT
CDR3 protein: CASSFLVGTALNSPLHF
D gene: TRBD1
J gene: TRBJ1-6
CDR3 length: 17
V gene: TRBV7-2
clone size: many

CDR3 DNA: TGTGCCAGCACTCTACTAGCCAGGGCCGGGGAGCTGTTTTTT
CDR3 protein: CASTLLARAGELFF
D gene: .
J gene: TRBJ2-2
CDR3 length: 14
V gene: TRBV6-2/TRBV6-3
clone size: few

CDR3 DNA: TGTGCCAGCAGTCCCCTTCCCAGGGGCCCTACGAACACCGGGGAGCTGTTTTTT
CDR3 protein: CASSPLPRGPTNTGELFF
D gene: .
J gene: TRBJ2-2
CDR3 length: 18
V gene: TRBV27
clone size: .

CDR3 DNA: TGTGCCACCAGTGATTTTCAACGGGGCACAGATACGCAGTATTTT
CDR3 protein: CATSDFQRGTDTQYF
D gene: .
J gene: TRBJ2-3
CDR3 length: 15
V gene: TRBV24-1
clone size: few

CDR3 DNA: TGCGCCAGCAGGCAAATAGGCACACTAGAGGGTTCACCCCTCCACTTT
CDR3 protein: CASRQIGTLEGSPLHF
D gene: .
J gene: TRBJ1-6
CDR3 length: 16
V gene: TRBV4-3
clone size: .

CDR3 DNA: TGTGCCAGCAGTTTATCGCCGGACTACAATGAGCAGTTCTTC
CDR3 protein: CASSLSPDYNEQFF
D gene: .
J gene: TRBJ2-1
CDR3 length: 14
V gene: TRBV27
clone size: .

CDR3 DNA: TGCGCCAGCACCTTTTCAGGGACGAACACCGGGGAGCTGTTTTTT
CDR3 protein: CASTFSGTNTGELFF
D gene: .
J gene: TRBJ2-2
CDR3 length: 15
V gene: TRBV5-1
clone size: .

CDR3 DNA: TGCAGCGTTCCACAGGGGGCATTGAATGAGCAGTTCTTC
CDR3 protein: CSVPQGALNEQFF
D gene: TRBD1
J gene: TRBJ2-1
CDR3 length: 13
V gene: TRBV29-1
clone size: many

CDR3 DNA: TGCGCCAGCAGCTTGGTAGGGGGCAGCGTGGCTGGGGCCAACGTCCTGACTTTC
CDR3 protein: CASSLVGGSVAGANVLTF
D gene: TRBD1
J gene: TRBJ2-6
CDR3 length: 18
V gene: TRBV5-1
clone size: .

CDR3 DNA: TGTGCCAGCAGTCCCGGGGACGGCCAAGAGACCCAGTACTTC
CDR3 protein: CASSPGDGQETQYF
D gene: .
J gene: TRBJ2-5
CDR3 length: 14
V gene: TRBV12-3/TRBV12-4
clone size: .

CDR3 DNA: TGCTGTGCTAGATACGACGTTCAGGGGCTTCGGAATTCACCCCTCCACTTT
CDR3 protein: CCARYDVQGLRNSPLHF
D gene: .
J gene: TRBJ1-6
CDR3 length: 17
V gene: TRBV20-1
clone size: .

CDR3 DNA: TGTGCCAGCAGCGGGCCTCACACTGAAGCTTTCTTT
CDR3 protein: CASSGPHTEAFF
D gene: .
J gene: TRBJ1-1
CDR3 length: 12
V gene: TRBV7-9
clone size: few

CDR3 DNA: TGCAGCGCGAGCCGGGAGCCGAACACTGAAGCTTTCTTT
CDR3 protein: CSASREPNTEAFF
D gene: .
J gene: TRBJ1-1
CDR3 length: 13
V gene: TRBV29-1
clone size: many

CDR3 DNA: TGTGCCAGCAGCCTCGGGAGTCAGCCCACCGGGGAGCTGTTTTTT
CDR3 protein: CASSLGSQPTGELFF
D gene: .
J gene: TRBJ2-2
CDR3 length: 15
V gene: TRBV5-6
clone size: .

CDR3 DNA: TGTGCCAGCAGCGAAGCCGGGTCGCAAGAGACCCAGTACTTC
CDR3 protein: CASSEAGSQETQYF
D gene: .
J gene: TRBJ2-5
CDR3 length: 14
V gene: TRBV9
clone size: .